Listed below are T cell receptor beta chains from one sample, sequenced in a study of CD8 T cells in ankylosing spondylitis. Via MiXCR, TCRdb re-called the 5' RACE reads, giving one row per CDR3 protein. The repertoire holds 150,000 or so distinct CDR3 sequences, with approximately 32% as singletons. Sample: synovial fluid, either unsorted or a sorted T cell fraction (not recorded which). The receptor set was obtained from a male donor with ankylosing spondylitis. Both conserved end residues are part of each CDR3. Only some rows state a clone size, as once, few, many or a class for expanded clones.

size	J	V	CDR3
many	TRBJ1-1	TRBV11-2	CASSRQGYTEAFF
-	TRBJ2-6	TRBV19	CASTTMNSGANVLTF
few	TRBJ2-3	TRBV12-3/TRBV12-4	CATSLRFTDTQYF
-	TRBJ2-7	TRBV24-1	CATRKVKEQYF
few	TRBJ2-2	TRBV18	CASSIIRASGELFF
many	TRBJ2-2	TRBV20-1	CSVRTDLNTGELFF
-	TRBJ2-3	TRBV6-5	CASSLQGYTTDTQYF
-	TRBJ2-3	TRBV19	CASSPSLADTQYF
-	TRBJ1-2	TRBV15	CATSRGDRDYGYTF
many	TRBJ1-1	TRBV11-2	CASSLGAGPGPEAFF
-	TRBJ1-2	TRBV7-8	CASSPIQGNYGYTF
many	TRBJ2-1	TRBV7-2	CASSLGPLRGYNEQFF
few	TRBJ2-3	TRBV7-9	CASSLVGGSLRDTQYF
-	TRBJ2-1	TRBV7-6	CASSPLAANNEQFF
-	TRBJ2-1	TRBV7-2	CASSLSSGNNEQFF